This T cell receptor beta chain is from a study of cytomegalovirus exposure and HLA in healthy donors (dated by TCRdb to about 2017). A note on the overall study: In an earlier analysis of under 750 of the donors, 276 Gb of sequence data and roughly 100 million unique TCR beta sequences from 150 million to 200 million T cells were reported. An early release covering over 500 HLA-typed donors comprised about 300 gigabases of sequencing data and around 80 million unique TCR sequences. Among the roughly 400 genotyped donors, 81% belonged to the genetic ancestry cluster associated with self-reported Caucasian donors. The study was designed to test whether signatures of past pathogen exposure could be identified by cataloging public T cell receptors. Using immunosequencing, the study profiled T cell repertoires from 666 subjects and related those repertoires to cytomegalovirus serostatus. Along with the approximately 670-subject first cohort, a separate validation cohort of about 110 different subjects was used. High-throughput TCR immunosequencing, statistical association of individual TCRs with disease status, and machine learning were combined to predict cytomegalovirus infection status. A later analysis re-analyzed previously published TCR beta repertoires from 650 to 800 donors and added high-resolution HLA genotyping to study TCR occurrence patterns. Rather than drawing on any new phenotypic data, the later analysis identified candidate immune exposures from TCR beta sequences and the way those sequences occurred across donors. To decide whether each TCR beta V gene segment behaved as functional or pseudogenic, an earlier analysis of approximately 600 of the donors relied on high-throughput TCR beta sequencing. Donor age, sex, ethnicity and CMV serostatus were compiled together with the repertoire data. A later genetic analysis took genome-wide SNP genotypes for about three fifths of the roughly 700 donors and used that subset as a discovery cohort. All discovery cohort repertoires had been generated on a single sequencing platform. HLA typing included class I and class II loci at four-digit resolution. Typing coverage varied by locus: roughly 620-630 donors for A, B, C, DRB1 and DQB1; approximately 520 for DQA1; some 610 for DPA1; approximately 450 for DPB1. Five DR-DQ haplotypes were treated as single units for association and clustering because of strong linkage in the cohort. On average, about 200,000 unique TCR beta nucleotide sequences were sequenced per donor among 398 genotyped donors of the cohort, with 15% to 20% of those sequences being non-productive.

This clone was picked up one time. It lacks a known antigen. No much larger clone is present one base from it, and per-base qualities are unavailable. Receptor amplification or capture employed the immunoSEQ multiplex PCR assay. For the multiplex PCR, a mixture combining 60 forward primers for TCR Vbeta segments and 13 reverse primers for TCR Jbeta segments was used. A multiplex PCR assay on genomic DNA amplified the CDR3 region of rearranged TCR beta genes. On the Illumina HiSeq System, the amplified TCR beta libraries were sequenced as 87-base-pair reads. The published analysis was carried out like this. A later analysis counted about 76 million unique TCR beta chains across the 550 to 750 repertoires, and some 12 million of these chains were shared by at least two donors. To remove PCR and sequencing errors, raw reads were error-corrected and collapsed into unique sequences using a nearest-neighbor algorithm that merged closely related sequences. To assign V, D and J gene segments, CDR3 sequences were aligned to IMGT reference sequences. For a sequence to be retained, a match of at least six nucleotides to both a V gene segment and a J gene segment was required. Rearrangements were called productive when the CDR3 lacked stop codons and stayed in frame with V and J; all others were non-productive. CDR3 was defined according to IMGT convention as the region running from the second conserved V-encoded cysteine to the conserved J-encoded phenylalanine. Sequences without an unambiguous match to a single V gene segment were excluded from the earlier analysis of several hundred of the donors. In an earlier analysis of approximately 610 of the donors, V segments were called functional above 56.7% productive rearrangements and were called segregating when the between-donor standard deviation exceeded 5%. A statistical classification framework was built for diagnosing cytomegalovirus status from the catalog of TCR beta chain sequences. V and J gene assignment, in a later analysis, came from comparing TCR nucleotide sequences with IMGT/GENE-DB human TR gene sequences. In a later analysis, CDR3 sequences and most-parsimonious VDJ recombination scenarios were assigned using the TCRdist pipeline. A later analysis defined each TCR beta chain by its CDR3 amino acid sequence plus V-gene family, and excluded reads lacking a unique V-gene family. As a way to deal with suspected cross-contamination and a sequencing artifact, a later analysis dropped under 600 nucleotide sequences that were highly shared and had low generation probability. In a later analysis, a clonal expansion index for each public chain was calculated from normalized within-repertoire ranks of inferred template counts. A later analysis computed generation probabilities with a VDJ recombination model fitted to out-of-frame rearrangements, and checked the results against IGoR. In a later analysis, TCR-TCR, TCR-HLA and TCR-CMV co-occurrence was scored with hypergeometric tests, and a repertoire-size bias correction was applied to TCR pairs. A later analysis estimated false discovery rates by permuting HLA or CMV assignments 20 times. A later analysis grouped co-occurring TCRs with DBSCAN, adding TCRdist sequence similarity when clustering within HLA-allele-positive subsets. Co-occurrence clustering excluded repertoires with fewer than 30,000 or more than 120,000 public chains, plus five with anomalous nucleotide sharing. In its TCRdb copy, this immuneACCESS table keeps in-frame sequences only and misses some clones. Where compared with another copy, unresolved V genes explain less than half of these, and the others have no known cause. D and trimming come from the DNA, and the V and J calls and clone size come from that table. This sample is represented by roughly 110,000 clones; 60% to 75% of them were singletons. The ten largest clones add up to roughly 7.8% of the sample.

The CDR3 sequence holds 17 residues, the cysteine and phenylalanine included. The entry retains the CDR3 DNA only, 51 bases that are in frame from base 1. Trimming costs V 2 bases and J 0 bases, and their ends lie 17 bases apart. The germline V gene (reference sequence) sets CDR1 to SGHNT and CDR2 to YYREEE. On the study overall, not on this receptor specifically: In this cohort, only TCR beta chains were sequenced, and detectable features were limited by the absence of alpha or paired-chain data. A later analysis found that HLA-associated TCR beta chains were more clonally expanded and had lower generation probabilities than equally common non-associated chains. The study listed 164 TCR beta chains as associated with cytomegalovirus. Sequencing depth was assumed to be roughly uniform across donors in the presence/absence analyses, though that assumption may not hold. Because the 87-base-pair reads could not distinguish some IMGT-functional V segments, including TRBV6-2 and TRBV6-3, those segments were excluded. A further reported finding was that TCR beta sequences accurately predicted the HLA-A and HLA-B alleles for most subjects in the first cohort. Linkage disequilibrium might explain the correlated functional status among segregating V segments, but an unknown experimental factor could not be excluded. A later analysis found that TCR association rates varied across HLA loci, with DRB1 alleles showing the most associated TCRs and HLA-C alleles the fewest. A cluster of highly shared sequence variants was judged likely to represent a technical artifact of the sequencing pipeline. Several of the top co-occurrence clusters appeared to be linked to parvovirus B19, influenza, CMV and Epstein-Barr virus, according to a later analysis. According to the authors, the approach could potentially be generalized to other disease states and immunological phenotypes. Most TCR sequences were observed very rarely across donors, whereas some public TCRs were present in many individuals. In an earlier analysis of some 500 of the donors, most TCR beta V segments appeared in productive rearrangements about 90% or about 30% of the time, broadly matching IMGT annotations. Because HLA typing was missing for some donors at each locus, association tests included only the typed subset. A few of the identified cytomegalovirus-associated TCR beta chains were confirmed in vitro to be specific for cytomegalovirus antigens. V-gene and J-gene trimming of TCR beta chains was associated with a missense DCLRE1C variant in a later genetic analysis, and the association was replicated in an independent cohort. According to a later genetic analysis, donors in an Asian-associated ancestry cluster had fewer N-insertions in productive TCRs than the approximately 650-donor mean. According to a later analysis, most CMV-associated TCR beta chains appeared to be HLA-restricted, and the HLA associations seemed to be driven largely by CMV exposure. Because counts were too low, roughly 16 rarely observed V segments, including chromosome 9 orphons, were left out of the earlier analysis of 500 to 750 of the donors. The only immune exposure information available for the cohort was CMV serostatus. In both the original and validation cohorts, the classifier was reported to diagnose cytomegalovirus status with high specificity and sensitivity. At a false discovery rate of 0.05, a later analysis linked 15,000 to 20,000 TCR beta sequences to specific HLA alleles. Assigning TCR associations to individual alleles was difficult when HLA alleles, especially DR and DQ, strongly co-occurred.

The cohort comprised some 700 healthy bone marrow donors. All cohort members were sampled while nominally healthy, although unrecorded immune exposures were likely present. The donor was CMV seronegative and belonged to the group of under 400 seronegative cohort members. A peripheral blood sample was collected from each donor, and TCR beta sequencing was performed on peripheral blood mononuclear cells. Genomic DNA extraction from the blood cell samples was performed with the Qiagen DNeasy Blood Extraction Kit. Sequenced sample: PBMCs. The clonotype comes from a man in his thirties or forties in good health and CMV-seronegative. The V and J genes are TRBV5-4 and TRBJ1-1; the D gene cannot be resolved reliably. The CDR3: CASSFGSSGGMNTEAFF. The nucleotide sequence reads as follows: TGTGCCAGCAGCTTTGGGAGTTCGGGAGGGATGAACACTGAAGCTTTCTTT.